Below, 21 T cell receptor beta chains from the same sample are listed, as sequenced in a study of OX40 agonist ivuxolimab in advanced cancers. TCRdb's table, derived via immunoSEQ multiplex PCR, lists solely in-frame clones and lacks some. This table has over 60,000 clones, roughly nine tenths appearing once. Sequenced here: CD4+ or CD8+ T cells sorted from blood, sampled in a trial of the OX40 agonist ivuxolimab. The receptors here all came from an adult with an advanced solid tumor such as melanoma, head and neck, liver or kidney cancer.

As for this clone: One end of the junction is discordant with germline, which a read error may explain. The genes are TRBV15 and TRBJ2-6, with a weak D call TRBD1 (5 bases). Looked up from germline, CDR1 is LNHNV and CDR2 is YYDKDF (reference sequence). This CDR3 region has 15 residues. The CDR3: CATCRASSGANVLTF. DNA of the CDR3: TGTGCCACCTGCAGGGCGAGCTCTGGGGCCAACGTCCTGACTTTC. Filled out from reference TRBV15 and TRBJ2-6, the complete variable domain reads DAMVIQNPRYQVTQFGKPVTLSCSQTLNHNVMYWYQQKSSQAPKLLFHYYDKDFNNEADTPDNFQSRRPNTSFCFLDIRSPGLGDTAMYLCATCRASSGANVLTFGAGSRLTVL.

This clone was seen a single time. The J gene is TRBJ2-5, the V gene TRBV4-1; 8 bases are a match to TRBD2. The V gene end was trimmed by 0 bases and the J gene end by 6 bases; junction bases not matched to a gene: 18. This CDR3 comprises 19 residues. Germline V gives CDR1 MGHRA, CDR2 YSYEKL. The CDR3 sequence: CASSQEHGERLAQRKTQYF. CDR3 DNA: TGCGCCAGCAGCCAAGAACATGGTGAAAGACTAGCGCAGAGAAAGACCCAGTACTTC.

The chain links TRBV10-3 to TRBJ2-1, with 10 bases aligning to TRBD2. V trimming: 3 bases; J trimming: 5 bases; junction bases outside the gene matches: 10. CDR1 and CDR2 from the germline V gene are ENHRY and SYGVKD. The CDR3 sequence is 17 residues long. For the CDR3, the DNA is TGTGCCATCAGTGACACGACAGCGGGAGGGCCCCACAATGAGCAGTTCTTC. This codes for CAISDTTAGGPHNEQFF.

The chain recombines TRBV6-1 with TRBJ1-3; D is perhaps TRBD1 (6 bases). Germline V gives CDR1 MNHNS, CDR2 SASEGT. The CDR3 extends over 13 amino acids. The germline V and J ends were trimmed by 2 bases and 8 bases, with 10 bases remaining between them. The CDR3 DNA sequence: TGTGCCAGCAGTGAATTGAGGGGGGACACCATATATTTT. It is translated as CASSELRGDTIYF.

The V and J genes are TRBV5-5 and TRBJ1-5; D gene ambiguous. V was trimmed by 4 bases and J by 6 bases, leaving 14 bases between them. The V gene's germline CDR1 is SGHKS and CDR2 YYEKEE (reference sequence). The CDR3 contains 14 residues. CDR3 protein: CASSGGGVGQPQHF. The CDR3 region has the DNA TGTGCCAGCAGCGGCGGCGGGGTCGGTCAGCCCCAGCATTTT.

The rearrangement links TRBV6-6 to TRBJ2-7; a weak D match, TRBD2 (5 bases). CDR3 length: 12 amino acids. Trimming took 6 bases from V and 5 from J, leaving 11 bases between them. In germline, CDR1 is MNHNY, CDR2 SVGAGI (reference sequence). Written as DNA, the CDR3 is TGTGCCAGCAGCCAGCGGCTCAACGAGCAGTACTTC. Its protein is CASSQRLNEQYF.

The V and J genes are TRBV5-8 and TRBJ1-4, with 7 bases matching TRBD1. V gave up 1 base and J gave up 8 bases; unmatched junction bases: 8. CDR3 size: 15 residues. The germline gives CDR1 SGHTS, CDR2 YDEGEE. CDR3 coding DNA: TGTGCCAGCAGCTTGAGCGACAGGGACGACGAAAAACTGTTTTTT. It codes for CASSLSDRDDEKLFF.

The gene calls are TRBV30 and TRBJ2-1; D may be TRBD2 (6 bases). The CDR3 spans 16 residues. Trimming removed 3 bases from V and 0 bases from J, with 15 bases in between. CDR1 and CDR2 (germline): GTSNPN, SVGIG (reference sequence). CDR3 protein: CAWRGTPGGSYNEQFF. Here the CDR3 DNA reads TGTGCCTGGAGGGGGACTCCCGGGGGCTCCTACAATGAGCAGTTCTTC. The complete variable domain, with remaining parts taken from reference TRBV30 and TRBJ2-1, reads SQTIHQWPATLVQPVGSPLSLECTVEGTSNPNLYWYRQAAGRGLQLLFYSVGIGQISSEVPQNLSASRPQDRQFILSSKKLLLSDSGFYLCAWRGTPGGSYNEQFFGPGTRLTVL.

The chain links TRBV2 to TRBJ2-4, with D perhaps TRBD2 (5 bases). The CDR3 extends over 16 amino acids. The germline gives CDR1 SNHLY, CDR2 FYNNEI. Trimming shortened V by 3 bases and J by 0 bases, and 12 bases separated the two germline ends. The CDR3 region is CASSDDYYLAKNIQYF. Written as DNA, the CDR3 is TGTGCCAGCAGTGACGACTACTATCTAGCCAAAAACATTCAGTACTTC.

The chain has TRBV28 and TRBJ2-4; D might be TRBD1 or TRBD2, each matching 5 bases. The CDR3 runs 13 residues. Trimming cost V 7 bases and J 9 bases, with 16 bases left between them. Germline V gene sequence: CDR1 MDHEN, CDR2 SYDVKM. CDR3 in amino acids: CASNRGLGTIQYF. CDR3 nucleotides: TGTGCCAGCAATAGGGGCTTAGGGACCATTCAGTACTTC.

The CDR3: CASSLGYGVNTEAFF. In DNA, the CDR3 is TGCGCCAGCAGCTTGGGCTACGGAGTGAACACTGAAGCTTTCTTT. The chain links TRBV5-1 to TRBJ1-1, with D uncertain. Deletions cut 0 bases from V and 0 bases from J, with 9 bases between. CDR1 is SGHRS, CDR2 YFSETQ, per germline. This CDR3 contains 15 residues.

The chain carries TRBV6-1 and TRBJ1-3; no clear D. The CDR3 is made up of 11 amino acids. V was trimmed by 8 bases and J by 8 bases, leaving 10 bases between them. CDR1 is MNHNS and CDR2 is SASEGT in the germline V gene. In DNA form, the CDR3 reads TGTGCCAGCGCCTATCAGGACACCATATATTTT. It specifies CASAYQDTIYF.

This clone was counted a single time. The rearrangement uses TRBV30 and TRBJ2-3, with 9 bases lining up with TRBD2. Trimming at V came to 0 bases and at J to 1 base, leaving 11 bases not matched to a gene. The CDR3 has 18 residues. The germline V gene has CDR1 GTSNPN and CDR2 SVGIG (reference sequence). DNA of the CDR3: TGTGCCTGGAGTGTACGGGCGGGAGGGAGATTAGGCACAGATACGCAGTATTTT. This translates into CAWSVRAGGRLGTDTQYF.

CDR3 sequence reads: CASSLTSGNTGELFF. In DNA, the CDR3 is TGTGCCAGCAGCTTAACTAGCGGGAACACCGGGGAGCTGTTTTTT. V gene TRBV7-3 combines with J gene TRBJ2-2, with a possible D match to TRBD2 (6 bases). The CDR3 extends over 15 amino acids. Germline loops: CDR1 SGHTA, CDR2 FQGTGA. The ends were cut back, 0 bases at V and 1 base at J, with 6 bases in the middle.

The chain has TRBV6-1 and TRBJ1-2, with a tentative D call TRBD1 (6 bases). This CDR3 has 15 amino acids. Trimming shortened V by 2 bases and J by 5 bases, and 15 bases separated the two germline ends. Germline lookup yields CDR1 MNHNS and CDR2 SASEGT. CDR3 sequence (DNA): TGTGCCAGCAGTGAAAGGGGCAGGGGAGGGTATGGCTACACCTTC. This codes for CASSERGRGGYGYTF.

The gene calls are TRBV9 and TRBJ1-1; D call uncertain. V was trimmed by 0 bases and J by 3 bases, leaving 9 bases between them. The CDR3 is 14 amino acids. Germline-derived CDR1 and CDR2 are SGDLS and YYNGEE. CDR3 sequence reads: CASSVGIRDTEAFF. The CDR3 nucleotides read TGTGCCAGCAGCGTAGGGATAAGGGACACTGAAGCTTTCTTT.

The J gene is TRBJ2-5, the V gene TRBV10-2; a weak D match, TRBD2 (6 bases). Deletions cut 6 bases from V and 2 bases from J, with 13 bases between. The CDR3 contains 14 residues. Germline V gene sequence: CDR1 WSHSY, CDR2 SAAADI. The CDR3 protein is CASRDWGEQETQYF. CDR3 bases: TGCGCCAGCAGAGATTGGGGGGAACAAGAGACCCAGTACTTC.

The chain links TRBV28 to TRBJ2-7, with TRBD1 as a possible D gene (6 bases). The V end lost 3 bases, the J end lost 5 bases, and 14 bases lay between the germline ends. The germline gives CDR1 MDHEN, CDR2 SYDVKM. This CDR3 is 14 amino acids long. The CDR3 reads CASSFLGTRNEQYF. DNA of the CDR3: TGTGCCAGCAGTTTCTTGGGGACACGCAACGAGCAGTACTTC.

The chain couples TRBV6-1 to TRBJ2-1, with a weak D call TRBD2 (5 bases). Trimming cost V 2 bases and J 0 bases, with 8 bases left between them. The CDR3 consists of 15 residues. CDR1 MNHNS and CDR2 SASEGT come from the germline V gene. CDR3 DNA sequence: TGTGCCAGCAGTGAACAGACTACCTCCTACAATGAGCAGTTCTTC. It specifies CASSEQTTSYNEQFF.

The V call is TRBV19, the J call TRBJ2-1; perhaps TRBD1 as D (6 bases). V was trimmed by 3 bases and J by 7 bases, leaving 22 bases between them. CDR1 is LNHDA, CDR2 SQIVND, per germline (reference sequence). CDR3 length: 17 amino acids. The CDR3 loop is CASSMGLLANQGNEQFF. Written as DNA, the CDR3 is TGTGCCAGTAGTATGGGCCTTCTAGCTAACCAGGGGAATGAGCAGTTCTTC.

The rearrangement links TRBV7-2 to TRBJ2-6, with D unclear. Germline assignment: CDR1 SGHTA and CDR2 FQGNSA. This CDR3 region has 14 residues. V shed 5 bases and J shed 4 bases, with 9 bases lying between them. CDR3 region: CASSPNAGANVLTF. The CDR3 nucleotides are TGTGCCAGCAGCCCTAATGCCGGGGCCAACGTCCTGACTTTC.